The 8 T cell receptor beta chains reported below all come from one sample, sequenced in a study of T cell responses to AZD1222 COVID-19 vaccine. The data were produced by immunoSEQ multiplex PCR, yet TCRdb's version contains in-frame clones alone and is incomplete. The data contain roughly 95,000 clones, roughly 90% of them singletons. This sample comprised peripheral blood, obtained on day 0 of AZD1222 vaccination. The source of these receptors is an adult in good health.

The chain links TRBV9 to TRBJ1-1; 7 nucleotides match TRBD1. Trimming cost V 0 bases and J 5 bases; bases outside gene matches: 7. The CDR3 covers 15 residues. CDR1 SGDLS and CDR2 YYNGEE come from the germline V gene. CDR3 in DNA: TGTGCCAGCAGCGTAGCTCCGGCAGGGGGGACTGAAGCTTTCTTT. It translates to CASSVAPAGGTEAFF.

V and J are TRBV5-1 and TRBJ1-6; 8 bases line up with TRBD1. The CDR3 covers 15 residues. Per the germline V gene, CDR1 is SGHRS and CDR2 is YFSETQ. V dropped 0 bases and J dropped 8; count of bases not matched to a gene: 4. The CDR3 DNA sequence: TGCGCCAGCAGCTTGGCCGCGACAGGGGATTCACCCCTCCACTTT. It encodes CASSLAATGDSPLHF.

For the CDR3, the DNA is TGTGCCAGCAGCCCCAGGGGGCCCTACAATGAGCAGTTCTTC. This sequence encodes CASSPRGPYNEQFF. The J gene is TRBJ2-1, the V gene TRBV4-2, with 8 bases that match TRBD1. Per germline, CDR1 LGHNA and CDR2 YNFKEQ. The J segment lost 2 bases and the V segment lost 4 bases, leaving 1 base of the junction unmatched. CDR3 length: 14 amino acids.

This clone was recorded only once. The chain joins TRBV4-3 to TRBJ2-7, with D hard to call. With 0 bases removed from V and 0 bases from J, the gap between germline ends came to 9 bases. The CDR3 is 15 amino acids. Germline V lookup: CDR1 LGHNA, CDR2 YSLEER. The CDR3 sequence: CASSQDLGDSYEQYF. CDR3 DNA: TGCGCCAGCAGCCAAGATCTTGGGGACTCCTACGAGCAGTACTTC.

This clone was detected a few times. The CDR3 loop reads CASSVKGDTDTQYF. The CDR3 DNA follows: TGTGCCAGCAGCGTAAAAGGAGACACAGATACGCAGTATTTT. The genes are TRBV9 and TRBJ2-3; D ambiguous. Germline loops: CDR1 SGDLS, CDR2 YYNGEE. CDR3 size: 14 residues. V lost 1 base, J lost 2 bases, and 8 bases lay in between.

This clone has a single count. The V call is TRBV27, the J call TRBJ2-3; 8 bases agree with TRBD2. CDR1 and CDR2 (germline): MNHEY, SMNVEV (reference sequence). Trimming took 5 bases from V and 1 from J; bases not matched to a gene: 5. CDR3 size: 15 residues. The CDR3 nucleotides read TGTGCCAGCAGTAGGAGCGGGAGTGGCACAGATACGCAGTATTTT. Translated, it gives CASSRSGSGTDTQYF.

The chain recombines TRBV5-4 with TRBJ2-1, with TRBD1 matching over 7 bases. Germline values: CDR1 SGHNT, CDR2 YYREEE (reference sequence). The trim removed 4 bases at V and 2 bases at J, leaving 9 bases unmatched. The CDR3 length is 16 residues. The CDR3 DNA reads TGTGCCAGCAGCGGCCGGGACAGCAATCCCTACAATGAGCAGTTCTTC. This gives the protein CASSGRDSNPYNEQFF. The full variable domain, in which reference TRBV5-4 and TRBJ2-1 provide the parts outside the CDR3, is ETGVTQSPTHLIKTRGQQVTLRCSSQSGHNTVSWYQQALGQGPQFIFQYYREEENGRGNFPPRFSGLQFPNYSSELNVNALELDDSALYLCASSGRDSNPYNEQFFGPGTRLTVL.

This chain uses TRBV5-1 with TRBJ1-6; the match to TRBD1 covers 7 bases. V lost 3 bases and J lost 7; bases outside the gene matches: 13. Germline assignment: CDR1 SGHRS and CDR2 YFSETQ. This CDR3 is built from 17 residues. CDR3 residues: CASSSGPRTGYNSPLHF. The DNA of the CDR3 is TGCGCCAGCAGCTCGGGTCCCAGGACAGGTTACAATTCACCCCTCCACTTT.